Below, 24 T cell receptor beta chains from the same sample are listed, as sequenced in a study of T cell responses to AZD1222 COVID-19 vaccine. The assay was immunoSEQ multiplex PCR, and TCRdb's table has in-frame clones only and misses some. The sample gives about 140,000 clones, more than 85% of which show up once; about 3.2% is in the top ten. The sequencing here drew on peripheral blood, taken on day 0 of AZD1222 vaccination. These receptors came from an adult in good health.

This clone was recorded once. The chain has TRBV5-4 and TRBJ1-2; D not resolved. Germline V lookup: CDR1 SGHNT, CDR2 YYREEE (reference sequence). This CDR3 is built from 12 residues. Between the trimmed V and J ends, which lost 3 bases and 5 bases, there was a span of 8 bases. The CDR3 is CASSSPDYGYTF. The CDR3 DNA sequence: TGTGCCAGCAGCTCACCTGATTATGGCTACACCTTC.

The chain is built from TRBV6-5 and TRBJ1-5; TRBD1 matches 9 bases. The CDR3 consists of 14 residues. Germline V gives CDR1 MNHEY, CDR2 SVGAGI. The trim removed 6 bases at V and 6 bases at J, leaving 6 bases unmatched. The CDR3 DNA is TGTGCCAGCAGCTCCACAGGGGGCGGTCAGCCCCAGCATTTT. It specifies CASSSTGGGQPQHF.

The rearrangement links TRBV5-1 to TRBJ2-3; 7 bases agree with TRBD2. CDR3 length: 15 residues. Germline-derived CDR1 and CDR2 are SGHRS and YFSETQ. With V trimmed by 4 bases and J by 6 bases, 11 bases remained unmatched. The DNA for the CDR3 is TGCGCCAGCAGCGGGGGACTAAGCAAACGGGATACGCAGTATTTT. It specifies CASSGGLSKRDTQYF.

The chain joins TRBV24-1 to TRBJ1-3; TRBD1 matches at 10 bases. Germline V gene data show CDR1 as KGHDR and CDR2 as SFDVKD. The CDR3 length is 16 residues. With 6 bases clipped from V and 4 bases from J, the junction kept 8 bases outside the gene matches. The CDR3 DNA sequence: TGTGCCACCAGTCGGTCGGGACAGGGGTACGGAAACACCATATATTTT. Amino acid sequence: CATSRSGQGYGNTIYF.

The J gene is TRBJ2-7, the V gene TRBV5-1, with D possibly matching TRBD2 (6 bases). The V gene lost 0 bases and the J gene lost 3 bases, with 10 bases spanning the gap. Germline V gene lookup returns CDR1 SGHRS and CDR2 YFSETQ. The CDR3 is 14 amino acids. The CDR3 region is CASSLADGSYEQYF. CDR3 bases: TGCGCCAGCAGCTTGGCTGACGGGAGCTACGAGCAGTACTTC.

CDR3 loop: CASRDRGLDGYTF. For the CDR3, the DNA is TGTGCCAGCCGGGACAGGGGGCTTGATGGCTACACCTTC. This rearrangement joins TRBV6-5 to TRBJ1-2, with 12 bases fitting TRBD1. This CDR3 has 13 amino acids. With V trimmed by 8 bases and J by 6 bases, 4 bases remained unmatched. CDR1 and CDR2 (germline): MNHEY, SVGAGI.

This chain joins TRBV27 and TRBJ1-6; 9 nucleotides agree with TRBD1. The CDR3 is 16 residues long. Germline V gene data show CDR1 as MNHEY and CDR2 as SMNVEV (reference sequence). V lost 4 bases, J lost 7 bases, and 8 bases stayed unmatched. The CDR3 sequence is CASSSRTGAGNSPLHF. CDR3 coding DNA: TGTGCCAGCAGTTCGCGGACAGGGGCCGGGAATTCACCCCTCCACTTT.

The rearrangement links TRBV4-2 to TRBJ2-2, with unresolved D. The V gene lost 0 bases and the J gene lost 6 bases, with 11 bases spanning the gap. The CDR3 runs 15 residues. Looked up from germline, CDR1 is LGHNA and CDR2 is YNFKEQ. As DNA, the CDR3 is TGTGCCAGCAGCCAAGATGGCTCTGTGGCCGGGGAGCTGTTTTTT. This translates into CASSQDGSVAGELFF.

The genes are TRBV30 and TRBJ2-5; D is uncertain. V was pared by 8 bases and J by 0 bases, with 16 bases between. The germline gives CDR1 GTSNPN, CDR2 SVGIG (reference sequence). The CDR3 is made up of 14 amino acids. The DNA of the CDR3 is TGTGCCGGCAACCCCCCATTTTACCAAGAGACCCAGTACTTC. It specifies CAGNPPFYQETQYF. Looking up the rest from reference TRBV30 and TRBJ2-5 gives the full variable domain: SQTIHQWPATLVQPVGSPLSLECTVEGTSNPNLYWYRQAAGRGLQLLFYSVGIGQISSEVPQNLSASRPQDRQFILSSKKLLLSDSGFYLCAGNPPFYQETQYFGPGTRLLVL.

CDR3: CASTGGFGTGELFF. The CDR3 bases are TGTGCCAGCACGGGAGGGTTTGGGACCGGGGAGCTGTTTTTT. The V and J genes are TRBV11-3 and TRBJ2-2, with 8 positions matching TRBD2. The trim removed 7 bases at V and 5 bases at J, leaving 6 bases unmatched. Germline CDR1 is SGHNT and CDR2 is YENEEA. The CDR3 covers 14 residues.

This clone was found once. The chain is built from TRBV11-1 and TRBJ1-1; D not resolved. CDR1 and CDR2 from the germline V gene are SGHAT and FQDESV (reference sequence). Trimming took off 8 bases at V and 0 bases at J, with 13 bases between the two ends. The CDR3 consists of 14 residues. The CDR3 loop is CASSWSTLNTEAFF. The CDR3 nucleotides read TGTGCCAGCTCATGGTCGACGCTGAACACTGAAGCTTTCTTT.

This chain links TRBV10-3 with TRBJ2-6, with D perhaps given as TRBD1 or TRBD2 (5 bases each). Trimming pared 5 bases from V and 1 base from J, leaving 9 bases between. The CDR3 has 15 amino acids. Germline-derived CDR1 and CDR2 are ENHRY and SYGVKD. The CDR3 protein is CAISPGASGANVLTF. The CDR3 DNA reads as TGTGCCATCAGTCCCGGGGCGTCTGGGGCCAACGTCCTGACTTTC.

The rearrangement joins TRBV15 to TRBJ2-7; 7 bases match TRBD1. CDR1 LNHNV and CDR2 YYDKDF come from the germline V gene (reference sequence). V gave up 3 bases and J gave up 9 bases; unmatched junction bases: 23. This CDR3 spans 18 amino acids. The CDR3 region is CATSSFQFRLQGIFGQYF. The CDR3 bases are TGTGCCACCAGCAGCTTTCAGTTTCGGTTACAGGGGATCTTTGGGCAGTACTTC. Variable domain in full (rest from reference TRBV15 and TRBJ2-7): DAMVIQNPRYQVTQFGKPVTLSCSQTLNHNVMYWYQQKSSQAPKLLFHYYDKDFNNEADTPDNFQSRRPNTSFCFLDIRSPGLGDTAMYLCATSSFQFRLQGIFGQYFGPGTRLTVT.

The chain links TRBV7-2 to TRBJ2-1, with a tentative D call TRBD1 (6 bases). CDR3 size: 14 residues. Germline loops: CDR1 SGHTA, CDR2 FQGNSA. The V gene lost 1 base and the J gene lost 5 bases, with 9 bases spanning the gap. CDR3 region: CASSLEDSDNEQFF. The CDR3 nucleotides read TGTGCCAGCAGCTTAGAGGACAGTGACAATGAGCAGTTCTTC.

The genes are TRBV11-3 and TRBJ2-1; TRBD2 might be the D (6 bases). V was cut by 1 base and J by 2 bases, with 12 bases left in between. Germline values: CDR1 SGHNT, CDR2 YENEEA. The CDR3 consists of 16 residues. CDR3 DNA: TGTGCCAGCAGCTTAGTGTACGGGAGCACCTACAATGAGCAGTTCTTC. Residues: CASSLVYGSTYNEQFF.

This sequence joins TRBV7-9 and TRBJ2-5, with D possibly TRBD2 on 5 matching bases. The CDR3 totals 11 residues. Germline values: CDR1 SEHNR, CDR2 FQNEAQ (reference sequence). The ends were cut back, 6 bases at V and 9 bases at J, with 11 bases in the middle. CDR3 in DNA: TGTGCCAGCAGGTACGGGAAGGCCCAGTACTTC. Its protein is CASRYGKAQYF.

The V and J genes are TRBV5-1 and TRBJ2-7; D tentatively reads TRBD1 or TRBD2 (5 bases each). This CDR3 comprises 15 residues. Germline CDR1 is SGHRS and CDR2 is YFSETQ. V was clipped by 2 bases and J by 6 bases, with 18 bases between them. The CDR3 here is CASSFIGQGEGEQYF. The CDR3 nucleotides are TGCGCCAGCAGCTTTATAGGCCAGGGAGAAGGCGAGCAGTACTTC.

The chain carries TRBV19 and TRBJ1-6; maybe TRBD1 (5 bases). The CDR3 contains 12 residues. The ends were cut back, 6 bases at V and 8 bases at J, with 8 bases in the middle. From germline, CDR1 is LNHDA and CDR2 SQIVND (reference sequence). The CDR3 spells CASSLTDSPLHF. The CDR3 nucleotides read TGTGCCAGTAGCCTGACAGATTCACCCCTCCACTTT.

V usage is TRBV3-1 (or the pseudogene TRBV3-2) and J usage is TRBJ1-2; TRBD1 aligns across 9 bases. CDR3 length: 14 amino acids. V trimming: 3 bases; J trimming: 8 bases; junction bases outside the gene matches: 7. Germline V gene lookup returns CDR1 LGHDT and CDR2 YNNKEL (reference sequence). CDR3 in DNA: TGTGCCAGCAGCCACCTACAGGGGGCAAGCGGCTACACCTTC. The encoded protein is CASSHLQGASGYTF.

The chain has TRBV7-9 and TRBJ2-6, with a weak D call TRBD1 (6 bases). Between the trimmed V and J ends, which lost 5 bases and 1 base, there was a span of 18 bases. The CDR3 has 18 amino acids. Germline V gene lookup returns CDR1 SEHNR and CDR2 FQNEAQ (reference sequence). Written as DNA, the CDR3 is TGTGCCAGCAGCGGCGGTAGGGGGTTCAGTTCTGGGGCCAACGTCCTGACTTTC. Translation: CASSGGRGFSSGANVLTF. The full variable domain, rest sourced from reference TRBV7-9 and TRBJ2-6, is DTGVSQNPRHKITKRGQNVTFRCDPISEHNRLYWYRQTLGQGPEFLTYFQNEAQLEKSRLLSDRFSAERPKGSFSTLEIQRTEQGDSAMYLCASSGGRGFSSGANVLTFGAGSRLTVL.

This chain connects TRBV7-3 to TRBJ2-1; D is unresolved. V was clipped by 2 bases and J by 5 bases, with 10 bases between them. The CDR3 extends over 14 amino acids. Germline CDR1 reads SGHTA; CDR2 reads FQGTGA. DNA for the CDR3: TGTGCCAGCAGCTTAGTTGCGGACGACAATGAGCAGTTCTTC. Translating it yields CASSLVADDNEQFF.

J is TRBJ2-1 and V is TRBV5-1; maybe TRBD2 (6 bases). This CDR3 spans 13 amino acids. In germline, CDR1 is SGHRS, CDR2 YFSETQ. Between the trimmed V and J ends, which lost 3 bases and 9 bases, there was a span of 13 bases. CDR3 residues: CASSWAGGTEQFF. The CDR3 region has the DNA TGCGCCAGCAGCTGGGCCGGGGGAACTGAGCAGTTCTTC.

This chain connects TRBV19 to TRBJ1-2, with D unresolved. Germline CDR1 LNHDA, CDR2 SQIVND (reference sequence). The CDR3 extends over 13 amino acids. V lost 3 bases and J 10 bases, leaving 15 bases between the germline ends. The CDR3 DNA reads TGTGCCAGTAGTATGGGAGAAAAATGGGACTACACCTTC. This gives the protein CASSMGEKWDYTF. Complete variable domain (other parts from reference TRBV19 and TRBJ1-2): DGGITQSPKYLFRKEGQNVTLSCEQNLNHDAMYWYRQDPGQGLRLIYYSQIVNDFQKGDIAEGYSVSREKKESFPLTVTSAQKNPTAFYLCASSMGEKWDYTFGSGTRLTVV.

CDR3 protein: CSASSGARKAFF. The CDR3 DNA reads as TGCAGTGCTAGTTCGGGTGCAAGGAAAGCTTTCTTT. This chain connects TRBV20-1 to TRBJ1-1; D is uncertain. The CDR3 runs 12 residues. Per the germline V gene, CDR1 is DFQATT and CDR2 is SNEGSKA (reference sequence). Trimming pared 3 bases from V and 9 bases from J, leaving 14 bases between.